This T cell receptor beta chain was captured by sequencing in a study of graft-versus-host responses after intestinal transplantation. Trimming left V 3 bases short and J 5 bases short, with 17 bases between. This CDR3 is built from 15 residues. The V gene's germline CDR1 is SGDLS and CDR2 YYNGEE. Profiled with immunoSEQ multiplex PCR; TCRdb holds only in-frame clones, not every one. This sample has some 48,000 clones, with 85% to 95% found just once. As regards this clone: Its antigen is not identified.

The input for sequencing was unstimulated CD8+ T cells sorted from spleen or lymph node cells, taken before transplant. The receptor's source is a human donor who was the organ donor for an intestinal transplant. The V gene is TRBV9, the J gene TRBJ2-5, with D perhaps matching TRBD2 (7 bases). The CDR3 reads CASSGTGGLEETQYF. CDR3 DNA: TGTGCCAGCAGCGGTACGGGGGGCCTTGAGGAGACCCAGTACTTC.